This T cell receptor (beta chain) stems from a study of shared clonotypes between healthy human individuals. Overall study results and limits: The sharing of 4.5% to 6.5% of naive CD4 clonotypes was seen across a few donors.

Generated by immunoSEQ multiplex PCR, the TCRdb table keeps only in-frame clones and is missing some. The sample shows roughly 1,600,000 clones, 98% to 99% of them seen only once. For this clone: Its cognate antigen is unknown.

Looked up from germline, CDR1 is SEHNR and CDR2 is FQNEAQ (reference sequence). This CDR3 is built from 13 residues. V was shortened by 5 bases and J by 3 bases, with 11 bases between the two germline ends. Healthy and HIV-negative, the adult donors had no recent acute infections or vaccinations. The TCR comes from a man younger than 45 in good health. The chain couples TRBV7-9 to TRBJ2-7; tentatively, D is TRBD2 (6 bases). The sequencing sample was made of naive CD4+ T cells sorted from blood. The subset was: CD45RA+ positively selected. The CDR3 DNA is TGTGCCAGCAGCAGGGGAGGCGACTACGAGCAGTACTTC. Protein product: CASSRGGDYEQYF.